This T cell receptor (beta chain) was recovered during a study of human T cells and chemical hapten exposure. Study-level information: The upper back received 0.01% DPC by patch testing, with results read at 6 days.

This clonotype was counted only a few times. The antigen is unknown. Study observations and caveats: Higher patch test scores went with higher counts of PT1 expanded TCRs.

Noted time point: pre-sensitization, week 0. Noted treatment: therapeutic diphenylcyclopropenone sensitization with weekly scalp DPC. In every case, blood was obtained before the patch test was applied. TCRdb re-analysed the RACE reads in MiXCR, keeping a single row per CDR3 protein. The sample shows roughly 110,000 distinct CDR3 sequences, less than 15% of them seen only once. The germline V and J ends were trimmed by 0 bases and 4 bases, with 10 bases remaining between them. Germline V gene data show CDR1 as PRHDT and CDR2 as FYEKMQ (reference sequence). CDR3 length equals 14 residues. This clonotype was sampled from a woman between 45 and 60 years old with alopecia areata. Some clones in this sample may be carry-over from other donors' samples. This sequence joins TRBV13 and TRBJ2-7; D ambiguous. The sample in question was whole blood, obtained in connection with sensitization to the hapten diphenylcyclopropenone (DPC). Written as DNA, the CDR3 is TGTGCCAGCAGCTTAGGGGGCCTTAATTACGAGCAGTACTTC. Translating it yields CASSLGGLNYEQYF.